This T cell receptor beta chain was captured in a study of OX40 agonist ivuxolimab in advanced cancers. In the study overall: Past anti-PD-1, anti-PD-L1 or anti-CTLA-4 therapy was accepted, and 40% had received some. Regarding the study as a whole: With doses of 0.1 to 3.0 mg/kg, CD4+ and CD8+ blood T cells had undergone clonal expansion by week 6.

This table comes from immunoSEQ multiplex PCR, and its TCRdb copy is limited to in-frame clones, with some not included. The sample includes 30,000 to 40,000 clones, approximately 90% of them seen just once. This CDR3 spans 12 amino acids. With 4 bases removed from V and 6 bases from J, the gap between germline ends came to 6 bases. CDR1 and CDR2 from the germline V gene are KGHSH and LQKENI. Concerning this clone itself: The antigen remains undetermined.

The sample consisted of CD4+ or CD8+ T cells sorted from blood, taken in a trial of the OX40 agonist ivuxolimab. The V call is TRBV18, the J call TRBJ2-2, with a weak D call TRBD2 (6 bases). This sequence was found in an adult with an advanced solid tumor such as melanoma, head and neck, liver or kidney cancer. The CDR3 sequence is CASSREAGELFF. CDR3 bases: TGTGCCAGCTCACGGGAGGCCGGGGAGCTGTTTTTT.